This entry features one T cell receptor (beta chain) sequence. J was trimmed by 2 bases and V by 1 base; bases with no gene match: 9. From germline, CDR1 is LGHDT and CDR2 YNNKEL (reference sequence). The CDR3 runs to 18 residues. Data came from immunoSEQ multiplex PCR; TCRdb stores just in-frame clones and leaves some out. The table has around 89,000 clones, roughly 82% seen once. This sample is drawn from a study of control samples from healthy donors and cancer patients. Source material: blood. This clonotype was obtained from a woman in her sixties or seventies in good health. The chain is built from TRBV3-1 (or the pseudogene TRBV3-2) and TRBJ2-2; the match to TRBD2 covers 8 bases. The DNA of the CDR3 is TGTGCCAGCAGCCAAGGGACCAGAGCGGGGGCAAACACCGGGGAGCTGTTTTTT. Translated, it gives CASSQGTRAGANTGELFF.